These 28 T cell receptor beta chains originate from one sample sequenced in a study of blood T cell repertoires in COVID-19. Here immunoSEQ multiplex PCR was the method, and the copy in TCRdb shows in-frame clones only, minus some. This table has roughly 190,000 clones, about 85% appearing once. Material: PBMCs or T cells enriched from blood (not recorded which). The origin of the receptors is a woman aged 25 to 39 who had recovered from COVID-19.

This clone was counted once. The chain uses TRBV15 and TRBJ1-1; D not certain. This CDR3 is 16 amino acids long. V lost 2 bases to trimming and J lost 5 bases, with 18 bases between them. The germline V gene has CDR1 LNHNV and CDR2 YYDKDF (reference sequence). The CDR3 DNA reads TGTGCCACCAGCAGAACTAGAACACGGGCAGGAACTGAAGCTTTCTTT. This sequence encodes CATSRTRTRAGTEAFF.

The chain combines TRBV6-5 with TRBJ1-4; no clear D gene. V lost 6 bases to trimming and J lost 6 bases, with 8 bases between them. This CDR3 spans 12 amino acids. CDR1 and CDR2 (germline): MNHEY, SVGAGI. CDR3 nucleotide sequence: TGTGCCAGCAGCTATCGGGATGAAAAACTGTTTTTT. Protein: CASSYRDEKLFF.

The chain uses TRBV12-3 or TRBV12-4 and TRBJ1-1; TRBD1 might be the D (6 bases). With 5 bases removed from V and 6 bases from J, the gap between germline ends came to 13 bases. The CDR3 has 13 residues. The CDR3 spells CASSIETGAEAFF. The CDR3 DNA sequence: TGTGCCAGCAGTATTGAGACAGGCGCTGAAGCTTTCTTT.

CDR3 sequence: CASSIREGFDNQPQHF. The CDR3 DNA reads TGTGCCAGTAGTATTCGTGAGGGTTTCGACAATCAGCCCCAGCATTTT. The V and J genes are TRBV19 and TRBJ1-5; D gene ambiguous. V shed 3 bases and J shed 3 bases, with 15 bases lying between them. The CDR3 length is 16 residues. CDR1 LNHDA and CDR2 SQIVND come from the germline V gene (reference sequence).

The chain employs TRBV2 and TRBJ1-2; no clear D gene. CDR3 length: 15 amino acids. Between the trimmed V and J ends, which lost 7 bases and 2 bases, there was a span of 17 bases. The V gene's germline CDR1 is SNHLY and CDR2 FYNNEI. CDR3 region: CASNGLRGSNYGYTF. In nucleotides, the CDR3 is TGTGCCAGCAATGGACTTCGTGGCAGCAACTATGGCTACACCTTC. The whole variable domain, filled in from reference TRBV2 and TRBJ1-2, reads EPEVTQTPSHQVTQMGQEVILRCVPISNHLYFYWYRQILGQKVEFLVSFYNNEISEKSEIFDDQFSVERPDGSNFTLKIRSTKLEDSAMYFCASNGLRGSNYGYTFGSGTRLTVV.

The J gene is TRBJ2-7, the V gene TRBV6-5; weak D call: TRBD2 (7 bases). V was cut by 3 bases and J by 2 bases, with 17 bases left in between. CDR3 length: 16 residues. The germline gives CDR1 MNHEY, CDR2 SVGAGI. CDR3 sequence: CASSYRGAARTYEQYF. The CDR3 nucleotides read TGTGCCAGCAGTTATCGGGGGGCCGCTAGGACCTACGAGCAGTACTTC.

The chain uses TRBV7-3 and TRBJ1-1; D gene ambiguous. There are 14 residues in the CDR3. V lost 5 bases and J 3 bases, leaving 13 bases between the germline ends. Germline V lookup: CDR1 SGHTA, CDR2 FQGTGA. The CDR3 spells CASSGSGYYTEAFF. The DNA for the CDR3 is TGTGCCAGCAGCGGCTCGGGATACTACACTGAAGCTTTCTTT.

V is TRBV28 and J is TRBJ1-2; 9 positions agree with TRBD1. With 2 bases clipped from V and 6 bases from J, the junction kept 7 bases outside the gene matches. CDR3 size: 15 residues. The germline V gene encodes CDR1 MDHEN and CDR2 SYDVKM. The CDR3 region is CASSLQGQGVDGYTF. The CDR3 DNA is TGTGCCAGCAGTTTACAGGGACAGGGAGTAGATGGCTACACCTTC.

This chain joins TRBV18 and TRBJ2-5; possible D gene TRBD1, 6 bases. The CDR3 consists of 15 residues. Trimming took 1 base from V and 5 from J, leaving 14 bases between them. Germline V gene data show CDR1 as KGHSH and CDR2 as LQKENI. CDR3 nucleotides: TGTGCCAGCTCACCACGTCTTGGGGGCCGGGAGACCCAGTACTTC. It codes for CASSPRLGGRETQYF.

The chain couples TRBV29-1 to TRBJ2-1; 11 positions agree with TRBD2. Per germline, CDR1 SQVTM and CDR2 ANQGSEA. The CDR3 loop spans 16 amino acids. Trimming took 4 bases from V and 1 from J; bases not matched to a gene: 6. The CDR3 protein is CSVAGTSGRSYNEQFF. The CDR3 bases are TGCAGCGTTGCCGGAACTAGCGGGAGATCCTACAATGAGCAGTTCTTC.

This chain uses TRBV7-3 with TRBJ2-2; TRBD1 agrees at 9 bases. Per germline, CDR1 SGHTA and CDR2 FQGTGA. The V gene end was trimmed by 5 bases and the J gene end by 7 bases; junction bases not matched to a gene: 5. This CDR3 is built from 14 residues. The CDR3 region is CASSTGQGNGELFF. The CDR3 nucleotides are TGTGCCAGCAGCACCGGACAGGGGAACGGGGAGCTGTTTTTT.

The J gene is TRBJ1-2, the V gene TRBV30; D not resolved. Germline CDR1 reads GTSNPN; CDR2 reads SVGIG (reference sequence). The V and J ends lost 0 bases and 1 base respectively, with 12 bases between them. This CDR3 comprises 15 residues. CDR3 coding DNA: TGTGCCTGGAGTGTAAACCAGGTTCATAACTATGGCTACACCTTC. It yields the protein CAWSVNQVHNYGYTF.

J is TRBJ2-2 and V is TRBV29-1; 7 nucleotides align to TRBD1. In germline, CDR1 is SQVTM, CDR2 ANQGSEA. J lost 3 bases, V lost 4 bases, and 5 bases had no gene match. The CDR3 covers 14 residues. CDR3 protein: CSVARGRDTGELFF. The CDR3 DNA reads as TGCAGCGTTGCAAGGGGGCGCGACACCGGGGAGCTGTTTTTT.

The chain uses TRBV9 and TRBJ2-7; D is unclear. V dropped 4 bases and J dropped 7 bases, with 18 bases sitting between them. Germline assignment: CDR1 SGDLS and CDR2 YYNGEE. This CDR3 spans 14 amino acids. This chain's CDR3 is CASSPQLVLREQYF. CDR3 nucleotides: TGTGCCAGCAGCCCCCAGCTAGTCCTACGGGAGCAGTACTTC. Based on the CDR3 plus reference TRBV9 and TRBJ2-7, the full variable domain is DSGVTQTPKHLITATGQRVTLRCSPRSGDLSVYWYQQSLDQGLQFLIQYYNGEERAKGNILERFSAQQFPDLHSELNLSSLELGDSALYFCASSPQLVLREQYFGPGTRLTVT.

The gene calls are TRBV7-2 and TRBJ1-2, with D perhaps matching TRBD1 (5 bases). Trimming left V 0 bases short and J 3 bases short, with 11 bases between. This CDR3 has 15 residues. CDR1 is SGHTA, CDR2 FQGNSA, per germline. Here the CDR3 reads CASSLATAGYYGYTF. For the CDR3, the DNA is TGTGCCAGCAGCTTAGCCACGGCAGGGTACTATGGCTACACCTTC.

This clone was observed once. The chain employs TRBV9 and TRBJ1-2, with D perhaps matching TRBD1 (6 bases). With 0 bases removed from V and 2 bases from J, the gap between germline ends came to 20 bases. CDR3 size: 18 residues. Germline V gives CDR1 SGDLS, CDR2 YYNGEE. CDR3 amino acids: CASSVETGKIGGNYGYTF. CDR3 nucleotide sequence: TGTGCCAGCAGCGTAGAAACAGGGAAAATAGGTGGGAACTATGGCTACACCTTC.

Written as DNA, the CDR3 is TGCGCCAGCAGCCCATTACCCCCACAGGGGAATGGGCCCCAGCATTTT. Translation gives CASSPLPPQGNGPQHF. V usage is TRBV5-1 and J usage is TRBJ1-5, with 7 positions matching TRBD1. Germline CDR1 reads SGHRS; CDR2 reads YFSETQ. V lost 4 bases and J lost 9; bases outside the gene matches: 16. There are 16 residues in the CDR3.

The chain joins TRBV14 to TRBJ2-4; tentative D call: TRBD2 (6 bases). CDR1 and CDR2 from the germline V gene are SGHDN and FVKESK. This CDR3 comprises 17 residues. The V end lost 1 base, the J end lost 1 base, and 14 bases lay between the germline ends. CDR3 sequence reads: CASSQGEALIAKNIQYF. Written as DNA, the CDR3 is TGTGCCAGCAGCCAAGGGGAGGCCCTAATCGCCAAAAACATTCAGTACTTC.

The chain combines TRBV19 with TRBJ2-6; TRBD2 is a possible D gene (6 bases). The germline CDR1 and CDR2 sequences are LNHDA and SQIVND (reference sequence). This CDR3 is built from 15 residues. V shed 5 bases and J shed 0 bases, with 8 bases lying between them. CDR3 residues: CASSVLASGANVLTF. In DNA form, the CDR3 reads TGTGCCAGTAGTGTACTAGCCTCTGGGGCCAACGTCCTGACTTTC.

CDR3 sequence reads: CASPKGGLVHTEAFF. CDR3 DNA: TGTGCCAGCCCCAAGGGGGGGCTTGTTCACACTGAAGCTTTCTTT. The chain carries TRBV18 and TRBJ1-1, with TRBD1 as a possible D gene (6 bases). The germline V gene has CDR1 KGHSH and CDR2 LQKENI. Trimming pared 8 bases from V and 3 bases from J, leaving 19 bases between. The CDR3 consists of 15 residues.

The chain couples TRBV5-1 to TRBJ2-2; 7 bases match TRBD1. There are 17 residues in the CDR3. Trimming at V came to 0 bases and at J to 4 bases, leaving 9 bases not matched to a gene. Germline V CDR1 and CDR2: SGHRS, YFSETQ. The CDR3 DNA sequence: TGCGCCAGCAGCTTGGCCGGGGTAGGGGGCCTCACCGGGGAGCTGTTTTTT. It specifies CASSLAGVGGLTGELFF.

This rearrangement joins TRBV7-2 to TRBJ2-3; TRBD1 aligns across 9 bases. The CDR3 is 16 residues long. J was trimmed by 2 bases and V by 1 base; bases with no gene match: 4. Per germline, CDR1 SGHTA and CDR2 FQGNSA. CDR3 in amino acids: CASSLVGTGYTDTQYF. CDR3 nucleotides: TGTGCCAGCAGCTTAGTCGGGACAGGGTACACAGATACGCAGTATTTT.

J is TRBJ1-3 and V is TRBV6-5; 8 nucleotides line up with TRBD1. The V and J ends lost 6 bases and 4 bases, in that order; junction bases with no gene match: 8. Germline loops: CDR1 MNHEY, CDR2 SVGAGI. The length of the CDR3 is 15 residues. The CDR3 DNA follows: TGTGCCAGCAGCCTCACAGGGGGTGTAGGAAACACCATATATTTT. Its translation: CASSLTGGVGNTIYF.

The chain carries TRBV10-3 and TRBJ2-5, with a possible D match to TRBD2 (5 bases). V lost 8 bases and J 0 bases, leaving 10 bases between the germline ends. There are 13 residues in the CDR3. Per the germline V gene, CDR1 is ENHRY and CDR2 is SYGVKD. CDR3: CAIARVYQETQYF. In nucleotides, the CDR3 is TGTGCCATCGCGAGGGTCTACCAAGAGACCCAGTACTTC.

The chain recombines TRBV7-9 with TRBJ2-7; D is perhaps TRBD2 (5 bases). V lost 5 bases to trimming and J lost 0 bases, with 8 bases between them. Germline CDR1 is SEHNR and CDR2 is FQNEAQ (reference sequence). This CDR3 is built from 13 residues. The CDR3 protein is CASSVDFSYEQYF. CDR3 nucleotide sequence: TGTGCCAGCAGCGTGGACTTCTCCTACGAGCAGTACTTC.

The V and J genes are TRBV19 and TRBJ1-3, with D perhaps matching TRBD1 (6 bases). V lost 4 bases and J lost 4, with 14 bases in between. This CDR3 comprises 15 residues. The germline V gene encodes CDR1 LNHDA and CDR2 SQIVND (reference sequence). The CDR3 bases are TGTGCCAGTAGTACGGACAGCTCGGCCGGAAACACCATATATTTT. Protein: CASSTDSSAGNTIYF. The full variable domain, completed using reference TRBV19 and TRBJ1-3, is DGGITQSPKYLFRKEGQNVTLSCEQNLNHDAMYWYRQDPGQGLRLIYYSQIVNDFQKGDIAEGYSVSREKKESFPLTVTSAQKNPTAFYLCASSTDSSAGNTIYFGEGSWLTVV.

This rearrangement joins TRBV19 to TRBJ2-7, with TRBD2 identical over 9 bases. Germline-derived CDR1 and CDR2 are LNHDA and SQIVND (reference sequence). V trimming: 0 bases; J trimming: 2 bases; junction bases outside the gene matches: 5. This CDR3 comprises 16 residues. The DNA for the CDR3 is TGTGCCAGTAGTATAGAATGGACTAGCGTAACCTACGAGCAGTACTTC. This encodes CASSIEWTSVTYEQYF. The whole variable domain, filled in from reference TRBV19 and TRBJ2-7, reads DGGITQSPKYLFRKEGQNVTLSCEQNLNHDAMYWYRQDPGQGLRLIYYSQIVNDFQKGDIAEGYSVSREKKESFPLTVTSAQKNPTAFYLCASSIEWTSVTYEQYFGPGTRLTVT.

The rearrangement links TRBV10-1 to TRBJ1-1; D remains ambiguous. With 11 bases removed from V and 6 bases from J, the gap between germline ends came to 10 bases. Per germline, CDR1 WNHNN and CDR2 SYGVQD (reference sequence). CDR3 length equals 10 residues. CDR3 nucleotides: TGCGCCGGGAGAGGCCCTGAAGCTTTCTTT. This sequence encodes CAGRGPEAFF.